This TCR beta chain was recorded in a study of blood T cell repertoires in COVID-19. At the level of the study: Acute and convalescent COVID-19 samples came from the United States, Italy and Spain. Nucleic acid was either cDNA or gDNA, and it came from T cells, B-cell-depleted T cells, or PBMCs.

Study processing details: Amplification of reference gene primers was used by the study to estimate nucleated cell counts. Sequenced by immunoSEQ multiplex PCR; TCRdb stores in-frame clones only, minus some. From that table come the V and J calls and clone size; the DNA was used to work out D and trimming. The sample contains about 330,000 clones, roughly 88% of which appear only once. CDR1 and CDR2 (germline): LNHDA, SQIVND (reference sequence). The CDR3 has 17 amino acids. The V and J ends lost 4 bases and 6 bases, in that order; junction bases with no gene match: 17. The rearrangement uses TRBV19 and TRBJ1-1; TRBD1 matches at 7 bases. The source is a woman aged 50 to 60 with active or convalescent COVID-19. Material for sequencing was peripheral blood. The CDR3 region is CASSRQGEGVYDAEAFF. For the CDR3, the DNA is TGTGCCAGTAGTAGACAGGGAGAGGGGGTATATGACGCTGAAGCTTTCTTT.